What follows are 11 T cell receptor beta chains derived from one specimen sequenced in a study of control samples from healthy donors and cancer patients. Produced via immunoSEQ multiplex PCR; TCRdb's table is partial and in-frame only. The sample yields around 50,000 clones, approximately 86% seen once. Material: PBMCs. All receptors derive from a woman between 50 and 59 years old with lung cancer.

DNA of the CDR3: TGCGCCAGCAGATCTCAGGGGGACGCAGATACGCAGTATTTT. This encodes CASRSQGDADTQYF. The chain carries TRBV5-1 and TRBJ2-3, with TRBD1 matching over 7 bases. This CDR3 comprises 14 residues. Germline values: CDR1 SGHRS, CDR2 YFSETQ. Trimming cost V 5 bases and J 4 bases; bases outside gene matches: 7. Looking up the rest from reference TRBV5-1 and TRBJ2-3 gives the full variable domain: KAGVTQTPRYLIKTRGQQVTLSCSPISGHRSVSWYQQTPGQGLQFLFEYFSETQRNKGNFPGRFSGRQFSNSRSEMNVSTLELGDSALYLCASRSQGDADTQYFGPGTRLTVL.

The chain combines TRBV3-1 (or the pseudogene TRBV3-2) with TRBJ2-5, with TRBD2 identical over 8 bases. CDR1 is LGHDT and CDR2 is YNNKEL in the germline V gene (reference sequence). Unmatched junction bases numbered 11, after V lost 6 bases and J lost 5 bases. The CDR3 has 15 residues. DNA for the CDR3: TGTGCCAGCAGTTCTACGGGGGGGAGGACGGAGACCCAGTACTTC. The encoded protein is CASSSTGGRTETQYF.

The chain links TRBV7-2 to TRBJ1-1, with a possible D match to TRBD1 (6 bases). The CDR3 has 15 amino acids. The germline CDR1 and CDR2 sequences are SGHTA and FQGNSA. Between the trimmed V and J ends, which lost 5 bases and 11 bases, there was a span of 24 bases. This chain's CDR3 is CASSGYGDMAVRAFF. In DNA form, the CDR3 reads TGTGCCAGCAGCGGATACGGGGACATGGCAGTCAGGGCTTTCTTT.

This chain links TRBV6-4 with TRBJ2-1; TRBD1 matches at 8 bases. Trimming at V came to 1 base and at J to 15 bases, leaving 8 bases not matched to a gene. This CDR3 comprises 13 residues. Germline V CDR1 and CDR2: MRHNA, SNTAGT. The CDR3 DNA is TGTGCCAGCAGTGACTTGCGAACAGGGGGACGGTTCTTC. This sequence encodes CASSDLRTGGRFF.

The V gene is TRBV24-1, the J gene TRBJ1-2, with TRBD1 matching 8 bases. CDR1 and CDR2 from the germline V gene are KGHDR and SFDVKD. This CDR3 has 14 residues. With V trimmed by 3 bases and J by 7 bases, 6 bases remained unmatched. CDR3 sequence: CATSDLGQGGGYTF. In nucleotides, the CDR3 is TGTGCCACCAGTGATCTCGGACAGGGCGGTGGCTACACCTTC.

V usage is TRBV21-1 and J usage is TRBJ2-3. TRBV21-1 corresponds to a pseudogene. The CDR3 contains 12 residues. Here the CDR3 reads CASSKERDTQYF. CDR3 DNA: TGTGCCAGCAGCAAAGAAAGGGATACGCAGTATTTT.

CDR3 protein: CASSLGVREKLFF. CDR3 coding DNA: TGTGCCAGCAGCTTAGGTGTAAGGGAAAAACTGTTTTTT. The rearrangement links TRBV11-2 to TRBJ1-4, with no clear D. Germline loops: CDR1 SGHAT, CDR2 FQNNGV. Trimming took off 1 base at V and 8 bases at J, with 8 bases between the two ends. The CDR3 covers 13 residues.

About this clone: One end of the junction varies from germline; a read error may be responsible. CDR3 DNA sequence: TGTGCCGGCAGCTTACTTGGACAGGGTCTTACTGAAGCTTTCTTT. Protein: CAGSLLGQGLTEAFF. This chain links TRBV7-2 with TRBJ1-1; 8 bases are shared with TRBD1. The CDR3 covers 15 residues. CDR1 SGHTA and CDR2 FQGNSA come from the germline V gene.

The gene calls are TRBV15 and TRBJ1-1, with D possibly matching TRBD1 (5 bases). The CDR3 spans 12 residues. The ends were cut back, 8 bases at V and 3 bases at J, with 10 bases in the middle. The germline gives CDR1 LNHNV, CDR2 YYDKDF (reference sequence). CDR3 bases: TGTGCCACCGGGGACCCCCACACTGAAGCTTTCTTT. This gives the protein CATGDPHTEAFF. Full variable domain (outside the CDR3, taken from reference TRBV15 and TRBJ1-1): DAMVIQNPRYQVTQFGKPVTLSCSQTLNHNVMYWYQQKSSQAPKLLFHYYDKDFNNEADTPDNFQSRRPNTSFCFLDIRSPGLGDTAMYLCATGDPHTEAFFGQGTRLTVV.

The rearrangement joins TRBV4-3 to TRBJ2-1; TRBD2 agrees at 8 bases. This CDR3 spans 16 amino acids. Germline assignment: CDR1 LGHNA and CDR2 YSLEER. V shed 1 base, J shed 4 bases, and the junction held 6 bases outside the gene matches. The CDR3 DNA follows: TGCGCCAGCAGCCAAGGTCGACTAGCGAGATACAATGAGCAGTTCTTC. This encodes CASSQGRLARYNEQFF.

CDR3 protein: CASSFRGRNYGYTF. DNA of the CDR3: TGTGCCAGCAGTTTCAGGGGAAGAAACTATGGCTACACCTTC. The chain uses TRBV28 and TRBJ1-2; TRBD1 might be the D (6 bases). The CDR3 totals 14 residues. Trimming cost V 3 bases and J 2 bases, with 10 bases left between them. Germline CDR1 is MDHEN and CDR2 is SYDVKM.